This record concerns one T cell receptor (beta chain) sequence. The antigen is unknown. The data originate from a study of T cells expressing NK-cell markers. Turning to the study itself: TCR beta repertoires came from sorted CD3+CD56+NKG2C+, CD3+CD56+NKG2C- and CD3+CD56-NKG2C+ T cells. The study, taken as a whole, reports: About 1.0-7.5% of CD8+ T cells in more than five donors belonged to dominant NKG2C+ clonotypes. There were a few donors in whom these clonotypes also led the CD3+CD56-NKG2C+ fraction.

The TCR beta cDNA came from 5'RACE template switching with UMIs. TCRdb reanalyzed the 5' RACE reads, giving one entry per CDR3 protein sequence and no DNA. Recorded for this sample: 150,000 or so distinct CDR3 sequences. This TCR came from a woman aged 45-65 years in good health. Sequencing was carried out using blood T cells: a sorted CD56 or NKG2C T cell subset, CD4+ or CD8+ T cells, or bulk PBMC T cells (not recorded which).

The CDR3 spells CSARDLAGATGELFF. The gene calls are TRBV20-1 and TRBJ2-2; TCRdb returns TRBD2, unconfirmable since there is no DNA. The CDR3 runs to 15 residues. Germline V gives CDR1 DFQATT, CDR2 SNEGSKA (reference sequence).